These 5 T cell receptor beta chains originate from one sample sequenced in a study of T cell repertoires in cytomegalovirus infection. Their antigen targets remain unknown. TCRdb processed the reads anew with MiXCR; each CDR3 protein has one entry. The profile shows roughly 700,000 distinct CDR3 sequences, around 32% of them singletons. The material was cultured PBMCs, obtained from culture after CMV antigen stimulation. These receptors all stem from a human donor in good health (CMV status not recorded). Some clones in this sample may be carry-over from other donors' samples.

This clonotype has just a few counts. The chain joins TRBV7-8 to TRBJ1-2, with D possibly matching TRBD1 (5 bases). Germline CDR1 reads SGHVS; CDR2 reads FQNEAQ. The CDR3 has 15 amino acids. Trimming pared 4 bases from V and 4 bases from J, leaving 16 bases between. Here the CDR3 reads CASSSDRGDFYGYTF. CDR3 nucleotides: TGTGCCAGCAGCTCCGACAGAGGGGACTTCTATGGCTACACCTTC.

The chain joins TRBV11-2 to TRBJ2-3; D is undetermined. Per the germline V gene, CDR1 is SGHAT and CDR2 is FQNNGV. The V end lost 4 bases, the J end lost 2 bases, and 10 bases lay between the germline ends. This CDR3 comprises 14 residues. The CDR3 coding sequence is TGTGCCAGCAGCTATTTCCCTCCCACAGATACGCAGTATTTT. The encoded protein is CASSYFPPTDTQYF.

V is TRBV11-2 and J is TRBJ2-1, with 8 bases lining up with TRBD2. CDR1 is SGHAT and CDR2 is FQNNGV in the germline V gene. The ends lost 0 bases at V and 8 bases at J; junction bases unmatched: 12. The CDR3 covers 17 residues. CDR3 amino acids: CASSLDGGGSGIYEQFF. CDR3 in DNA: TGTGCCAGCAGCTTAGACGGGGGTGGTAGCGGGATCTATGAGCAGTTCTTC.

The CDR3 bases are TGTGCCAACACCCCAGGGCGGGGCCAAGAGACCCAGTACTTC. Translated: CANTPGRGQETQYF. The rearrangement joins TRBV7-2 to TRBJ2-5, with a possible D match to TRBD2 (6 bases). The germline V and J ends were trimmed by 10 bases and 1 base, with 16 bases remaining between them. The length of the CDR3 is 14 residues. In germline, CDR1 is SGHTA, CDR2 FQGNSA.

In its sample, this clonotype was seen a few times. The rearrangement links TRBV5-4 to TRBJ2-5, with TRBD2 as a possible D gene (6 bases). CDR3 length: 14 amino acids. With 0 bases removed from V and 2 bases from J, the gap between germline ends came to 8 bases. Germline lookup yields CDR1 SGHNT and CDR2 YYREEE (reference sequence). CDR3 amino acids: CASSLGREQETQYF. Written as DNA, the CDR3 is TGTGCCAGCAGCTTGGGGAGGGAACAAGAGACCCAGTACTTC.